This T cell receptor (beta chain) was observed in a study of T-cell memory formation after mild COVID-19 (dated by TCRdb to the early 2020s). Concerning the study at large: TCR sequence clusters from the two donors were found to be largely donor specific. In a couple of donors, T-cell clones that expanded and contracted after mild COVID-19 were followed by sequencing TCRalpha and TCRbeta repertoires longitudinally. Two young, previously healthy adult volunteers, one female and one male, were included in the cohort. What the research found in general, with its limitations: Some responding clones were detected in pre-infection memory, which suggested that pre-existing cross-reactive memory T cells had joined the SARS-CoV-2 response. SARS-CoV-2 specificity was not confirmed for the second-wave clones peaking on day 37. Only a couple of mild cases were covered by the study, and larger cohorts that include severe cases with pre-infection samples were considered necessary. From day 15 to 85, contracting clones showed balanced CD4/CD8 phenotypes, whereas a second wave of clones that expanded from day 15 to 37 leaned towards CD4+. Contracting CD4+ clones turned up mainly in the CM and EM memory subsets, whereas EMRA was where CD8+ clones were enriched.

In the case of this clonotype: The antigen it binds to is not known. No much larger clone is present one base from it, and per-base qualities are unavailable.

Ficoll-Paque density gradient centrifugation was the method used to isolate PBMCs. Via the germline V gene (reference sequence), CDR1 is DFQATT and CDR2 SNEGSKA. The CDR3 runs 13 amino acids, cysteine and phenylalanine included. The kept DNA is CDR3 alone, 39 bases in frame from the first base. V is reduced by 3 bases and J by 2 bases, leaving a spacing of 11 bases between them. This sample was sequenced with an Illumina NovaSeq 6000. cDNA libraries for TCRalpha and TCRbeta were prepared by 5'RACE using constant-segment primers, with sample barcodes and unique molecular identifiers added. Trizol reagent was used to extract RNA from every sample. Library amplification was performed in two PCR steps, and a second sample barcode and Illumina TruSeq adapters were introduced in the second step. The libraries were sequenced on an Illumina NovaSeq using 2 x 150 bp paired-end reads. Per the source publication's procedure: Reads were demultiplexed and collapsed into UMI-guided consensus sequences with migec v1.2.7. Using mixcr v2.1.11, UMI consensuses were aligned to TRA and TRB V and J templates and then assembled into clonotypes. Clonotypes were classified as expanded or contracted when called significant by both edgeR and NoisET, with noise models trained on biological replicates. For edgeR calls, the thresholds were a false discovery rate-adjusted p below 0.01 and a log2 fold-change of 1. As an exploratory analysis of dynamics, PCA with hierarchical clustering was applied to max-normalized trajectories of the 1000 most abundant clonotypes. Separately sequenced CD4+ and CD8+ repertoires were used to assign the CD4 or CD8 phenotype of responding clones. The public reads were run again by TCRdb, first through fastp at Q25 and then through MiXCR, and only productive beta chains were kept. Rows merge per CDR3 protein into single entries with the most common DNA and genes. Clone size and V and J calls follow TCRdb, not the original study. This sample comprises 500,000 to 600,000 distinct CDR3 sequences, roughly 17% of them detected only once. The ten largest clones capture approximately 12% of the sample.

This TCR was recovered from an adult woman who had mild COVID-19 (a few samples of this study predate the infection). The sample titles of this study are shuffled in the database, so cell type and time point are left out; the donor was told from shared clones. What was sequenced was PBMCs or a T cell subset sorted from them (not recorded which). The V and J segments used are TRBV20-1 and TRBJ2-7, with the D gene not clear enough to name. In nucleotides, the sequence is TGCAGTGCTAGTGAAACGAACGCCTACGAGCAGTACTTC. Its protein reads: CSASETNAYEQYF.